This entry lists 3 T cell receptor beta chains sequenced from one sample in a study of cytomegalovirus exposure and HLA in healthy donors. PCR involved 60 Vbeta and 13 Jbeta primers. The method was immunoSEQ multiplex PCR; TCRdb's version includes in-frame clones alone and lacks a portion of them. The sample holds 100,000 to 150,000 clones, approximately 9% seen once. The sample consisted of PBMCs. The receptors stem from a woman between 40 and 50 years old in good health and CMV-seropositive.

The chain carries TRBV5-1 and TRBJ1-5; TRBD1 might be the D (6 bases). Trimming took off 5 bases at V and 1 base at J, with 16 bases between the two ends. Germline values: CDR1 SGHRS, CDR2 YFSETQ. The CDR3 has 16 amino acids. The CDR3 spells CASSPQGIGSNQPQHF. CDR3 sequence (DNA): TGCGCCAGCAGTCCCCAGGGGATTGGGAGCAATCAGCCCCAGCATTTT.

This clone was detected only a few times. The chain employs TRBV7-2 and TRBJ1-5; D gene ambiguous. The V gene's germline CDR1 is SGHTA and CDR2 FQGNSA. V lost 4 bases to trimming and J lost 3 bases, with 4 bases between them. This CDR3 is 12 amino acids long. The CDR3 protein is CASSSYNQPQHF. As DNA, the CDR3 is TGTGCCAGCAGCTCGTACAATCAGCCCCAGCATTTT.

This clone appeared a few times. This chain connects TRBV19 to TRBJ1-4, with D perhaps matching TRBD1 (6 bases). The CDR3 totals 16 residues. Trimming took off 7 bases at V and 7 bases at J, with 22 bases between the two ends. Germline V lookup: CDR1 LNHDA, CDR2 SQIVND (reference sequence). CDR3: CASTPEGGLLLEKLFF. In nucleotides, the CDR3 is TGTGCCAGTACTCCAGAGGGGGGACTACTTCTTGAAAAACTGTTTTTT.